These 19 T cell receptor beta chains were all obtained from the same sample, sequenced in a study of blood T cell repertoires in COVID-19. Repertoires were generated with immunoSEQ multiplex PCR, while TCRdb's copy carries only in-frame clones and drops some. The sample lists 200,000 or so clones, 65% to 85% occurring once. The sample was PBMCs or T cells enriched from blood (not recorded which). Every receptor here comes from a man aged 35 to 55 who had recovered from COVID-19.

V usage is TRBV29-1 and J usage is TRBJ2-3, with D tentatively TRBD1 (6 bases). V lost 3 bases to trimming and J lost 2 bases, with 12 bases between them. The CDR3 is made up of 14 amino acids. Germline V gives CDR1 SQVTM, CDR2 ANQGSEA. The CDR3 loop reads CSVEAQGHTDTQYF. CDR3 bases: TGCAGCGTTGAGGCCCAGGGACACACAGATACGCAGTATTTT.

The chain couples TRBV3-1 (or the pseudogene TRBV3-2) to TRBJ2-1; TRBD2 agrees at 11 bases. With V trimmed by 4 bases and J by 1 base, 0 bases remained unmatched. The CDR3 is made up of 15 amino acids. CDR1 LGHDT and CDR2 YNNKEL come from the germline V gene (reference sequence). CDR3 in amino acids: CASSLAGGSYNEQFF. The CDR3, as DNA: TGTGCCAGCAGCCTAGCGGGGGGGTCCTACAATGAGCAGTTCTTC.

The rearrangement joins TRBV2 to TRBJ1-5; no clear D gene. Germline lookup yields CDR1 SNHLY and CDR2 FYNNEI. V lost 7 bases and J 0 bases, leaving 13 bases between the germline ends. The CDR3 consists of 15 residues. The CDR3 reads CASKDGGYSNQPQHF. For the CDR3, the DNA is TGTGCCAGCAAGGACGGAGGGTATAGCAATCAGCCCCAGCATTTT.

This chain connects TRBV27 to TRBJ1-2, with TRBD1 matching over 8 bases. V was clipped by 5 bases and J by 0 bases; unmatched bases: 11. Germline values: CDR1 MNHEY, CDR2 SMNVEV (reference sequence). The CDR3 length is 17 residues. CDR3 DNA sequence: TGTGCCAGCAGTAGTCGGACAGGGCCCCGCTCTAACTATGGCTACACCTTC. This translates into CASSSRTGPRSNYGYTF.

The chain carries TRBV5-4 and TRBJ1-1; 10 bases map to TRBD1. This CDR3 contains 14 residues. Germline CDR1 and CDR2: SGHNT and YYREEE (reference sequence). Losses at the gene ends were 5 bases for V and 1 base for J; bases not matched to a gene: 2. The CDR3 DNA reads as TGTGCCAGCAGTTGGGACAGGGGGAACACTGAAGCTTTCTTT. This translates into CASSWDRGNTEAFF. The variable domain in full, completed from reference TRBV5-4 and TRBJ1-1, reads ETGVTQSPTHLIKTRGQQVTLRCSSQSGHNTVSWYQQALGQGPQFIFQYYREEENGRGNFPPRFSGLQFPNYSSELNVNALELDDSALYLCASSWDRGNTEAFFGQGTRLTVV.

This chain connects TRBV21-1 to TRBJ2-7; the table's D call of TRBD2 was not tested on the DNA. TRBV21-1 is listed as a pseudogene. The CDR3 is 15 amino acids. The CDR3 region has the DNA TGTGCCAGCAGCAATCTAAGACTCCTCAACTACGAGCAGTACTTC. This sequence encodes CASSNLRLLNYEQYF.

The J gene is TRBJ2-2, the V gene TRBV19, with 8 bases lining up with TRBD1. CDR1 LNHDA and CDR2 SQIVND come from the germline V gene (reference sequence). Trimming took 7 bases from V and 3 from J; bases not matched to a gene: 13. The CDR3 spans 17 residues. CDR3 sequence reads: CASISLPGQGDTGELFF. In DNA form, the CDR3 reads TGTGCCAGTATTTCCCTTCCCGGACAGGGAGACACCGGGGAGCTGTTTTTT.

The genes are TRBV9 and TRBJ1-5; D is undetermined. The CDR3 totals 13 residues. The germline CDR1 and CDR2 sequences are SGDLS and YYNGEE. Trimming removed 0 bases from V and 5 bases from J, with 6 bases in between. CDR3: CASSVGPDQPQHF. In DNA, the CDR3 is TGTGCCAGCAGCGTAGGGCCTGATCAGCCCCAGCATTTT.

The rearrangement uses TRBV30 and TRBJ1-1; TRBD1 matches 8 bases. V lost 3 bases, J lost 0 bases, and 3 bases stayed unmatched. The CDR3 is made up of 14 amino acids. The germline V gene encodes CDR1 GTSNPN and CDR2 SVGIG (reference sequence). The CDR3 nucleotides are TGTGCCTGGAGAGGACAGGGAGTGAACACTGAAGCTTTCTTT. It yields the protein CAWRGQGVNTEAFF.

The chain couples TRBV5-6 to TRBJ1-2; D possibly corresponds to TRBD1 (6 bases). V lost 2 bases, J lost 2 bases, and 16 bases lay in between. The CDR3 sequence is 16 residues long. Germline V CDR1 and CDR2: SGHDT, YYEEEE. This CDR3 reads CASSLSPKGTNYGYTF. The CDR3 nucleotides are TGTGCCAGCAGCTTATCCCCTAAGGGGACAAACTATGGCTACACCTTC. Full variable domain (outside the CDR3, taken from reference TRBV5-6 and TRBJ1-2): DAGVTQSPTHLIKTRGQQVTLRCSPKSGHDTVSWYQQALGQGPQFIFQYYEEEERQRGNFPDRFSGHQFPNYSSELNVNALLLGDSALYLCASSLSPKGTNYGYTFGSGTRLTVV.

V gene TRBV6-1 combines with J gene TRBJ1-1; the D gene is possibly TRBD1 (5 bases). V was trimmed by 2 bases and J by 6 bases, leaving 13 bases between them. Germline loops: CDR1 MNHNS, CDR2 SASEGT. The CDR3 consists of 14 residues. Written as DNA, the CDR3 is TGTGCCAGCAGTGAACTCGGTCAGGGTGCTGAAGCTTTCTTT. Translating it yields CASSELGQGAEAFF.

The CDR3 nucleotides read TGTGCCAGCAGCCTTTTGGTGGGGCCCGTCCACGGTGAGCAGTTCTTC. Amino acids: CASSLLVGPVHGEQFF. V usage is TRBV7-2 and J usage is TRBJ2-1, with D perhaps TRBD1 (5 bases). Trimming took off 5 bases at V and 9 bases at J, with 23 bases between the two ends. The CDR3 totals 16 residues. Germline loops: CDR1 SGHTA, CDR2 FQGNSA.

V and J are TRBV5-1 and TRBJ1-1, with TRBD1 matching 8 bases. The CDR3 is 13 residues long. Germline loops: CDR1 SGHRS, CDR2 YFSETQ. The junction had 3 bases not matched to a gene; V was cut back by 7 bases and J by 1 base. The CDR3 nucleotides read TGCGCCAGCGGACAGGGAGGGAACACTGAAGCTTTCTTT. This translates into CASGQGGNTEAFF.

This chain links TRBV20-1 with TRBJ2-3; 7 positions match TRBD2. The CDR3 has 18 amino acids. V gave up 3 bases and J gave up 2 bases; unmatched junction bases: 17. Looked up from germline, CDR1 is DFQATT and CDR2 is SNEGSKA (reference sequence). CDR3 region: CSASPAFGAGVATDTQYF. The CDR3 DNA is TGCAGTGCTAGTCCGGCCTTTGGGGCGGGGGTTGCCACAGATACGCAGTATTTT.

The chain couples TRBV9 to TRBJ1-3; tentatively, D is TRBD1 (6 bases). This CDR3 spans 14 amino acids. Trimming pared 4 bases from V and 3 bases from J, leaving 11 bases between. Germline V gene data show CDR1 as SGDLS and CDR2 as YYNGEE. DNA of the CDR3: TGTGCCAGCAGCCCACAGGGTTATGGAAACACCATATATTTT. This codes for CASSPQGYGNTIYF.

This rearrangement joins TRBV4-1 to TRBJ1-1; 7 positions agree with TRBD1. The germline V gene has CDR1 MGHRA and CDR2 YSYEKL. The CDR3 consists of 14 residues. V dropped 2 bases and J dropped 7; count of bases not matched to a gene: 7. CDR3 sequence (DNA): TGCGCCAGCAGCCAATTGCCGGGACAGCTTGAAGCTTTCTTT. This gives the protein CASSQLPGQLEAFF.

The chain is built from TRBV9 and TRBJ1-2, with a possible D match to TRBD1 (6 bases). The CDR3 has 16 amino acids. Trimming pared 0 bases from V and 0 bases from J, leaving 12 bases between. In germline, CDR1 is SGDLS, CDR2 YYNGEE. Here the CDR3 reads CASSVGFRGSNYGYTF. DNA for the CDR3: TGTGCCAGCAGCGTAGGTTTCAGGGGCTCTAACTATGGCTACACCTTC.

The chain is built from TRBV11-1 and TRBJ2-7, with 13 bases identical to TRBD2. The CDR3 extends over 15 amino acids. Trimming took 5 bases from V and 4 from J; bases not matched to a gene: 5. The germline V gene has CDR1 SGHAT and CDR2 FQDESV (reference sequence). The CDR3 is CASSPTGLAGYEQYF. The DNA for the CDR3 is TGTGCCAGCAGCCCGACGGGACTAGCGGGGTACGAGCAGTACTTC.

This CDR3 is CASRETSADEQFF. The CDR3 DNA sequence: TGTGCCAGCAGAGAGACTAGTGCGGATGAGCAGTTCTTC. The chain recombines TRBV2 with TRBJ2-1; D perhaps matches TRBD2 (6 bases). V was cut by 6 bases and J by 8 bases, with 14 bases left in between. From germline, CDR1 is SNHLY and CDR2 FYNNEI. This CDR3 contains 13 residues.